This entry concerns a single TCR beta chain. The record originates from a study of OX40 agonist ivuxolimab in advanced cancers. Assay: immunoSEQ multiplex PCR; the TCRdb copy retains only in-frame clones and omits some. The sample lists approximately 70,000 clones, around nine tenths seen once, with around 2% in the top ten. V was clipped by 4 bases and J by 8 bases, with 14 bases between them. CDR1 and CDR2 from the germline V gene are MGHRA and YSYEKL. The CDR3 runs to 13 residues. This chain uses TRBV4-1 with TRBJ1-2; weak D call: TRBD1 (5 bases). The TCR was taken from an adult with an advanced solid tumor such as melanoma, head and neck, liver or kidney cancer. Source: CD4+ or CD8+ T cells sorted from blood, taken in a trial of the OX40 agonist ivuxolimab. This CDR3 reads CASSRAGAGGYTF. The CDR3 DNA reads TGCGCCAGCAGCCGTGCCGGGGCCGGGGGCTACACCTTC.